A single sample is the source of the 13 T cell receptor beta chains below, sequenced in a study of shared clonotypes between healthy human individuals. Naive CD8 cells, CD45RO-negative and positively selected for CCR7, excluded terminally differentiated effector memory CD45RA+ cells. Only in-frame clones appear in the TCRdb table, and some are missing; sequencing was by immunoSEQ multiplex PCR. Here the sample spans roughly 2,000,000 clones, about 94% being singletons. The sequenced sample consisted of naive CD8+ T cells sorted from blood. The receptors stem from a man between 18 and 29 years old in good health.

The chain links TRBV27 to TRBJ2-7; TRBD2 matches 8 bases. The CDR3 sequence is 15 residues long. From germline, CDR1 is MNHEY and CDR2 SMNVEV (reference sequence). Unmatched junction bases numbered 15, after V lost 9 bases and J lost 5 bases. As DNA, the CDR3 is TGTGCCAGTCAACTATCGGGCGGGGGGTATCACGAGCAGTACTTC. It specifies CASQLSGGGYHEQYF.

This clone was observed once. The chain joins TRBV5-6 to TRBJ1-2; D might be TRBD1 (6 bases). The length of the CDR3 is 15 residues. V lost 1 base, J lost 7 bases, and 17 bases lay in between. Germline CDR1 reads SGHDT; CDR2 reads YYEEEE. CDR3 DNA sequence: TGTGCCAGCAGCTTGAGCGGACAGACGATCGTTGGCTACACCTTC. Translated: CASSLSGQTIVGYTF.

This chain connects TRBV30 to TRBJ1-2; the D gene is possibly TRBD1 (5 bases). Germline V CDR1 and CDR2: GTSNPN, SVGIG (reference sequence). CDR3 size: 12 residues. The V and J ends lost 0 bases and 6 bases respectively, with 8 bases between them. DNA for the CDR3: TGTGCCTGGAGTGTGGGGGAGGATGGCTACACCTTC. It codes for CAWSVGEDGYTF.

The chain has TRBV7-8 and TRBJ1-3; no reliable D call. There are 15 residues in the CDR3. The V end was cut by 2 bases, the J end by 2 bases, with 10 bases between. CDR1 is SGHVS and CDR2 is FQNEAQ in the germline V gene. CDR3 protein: CASSLWRAAGNTIYF. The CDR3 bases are TGTGCCAGCAGCTTATGGAGGGCGGCTGGAAACACCATATATTTT. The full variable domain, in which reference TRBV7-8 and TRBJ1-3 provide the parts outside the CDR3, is GAGVSQSPRYKVAKRGQDVALRCDPISGHVSLFWYQQALGQGPEFLTYFQNEAQLDKSGLPSDRFFAERPEGSVSTLKIQRTQQEDSAVYLCASSLWRAAGNTIYFGEGSWLTVV.

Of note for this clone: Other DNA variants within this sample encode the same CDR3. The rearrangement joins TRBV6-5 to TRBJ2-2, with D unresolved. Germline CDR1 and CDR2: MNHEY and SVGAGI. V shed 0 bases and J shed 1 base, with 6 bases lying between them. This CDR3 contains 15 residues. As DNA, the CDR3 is TGTGCCAGCAGTTACTCCACAGAGAACACCGGGGAGCTGTTTTTT. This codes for CASSYSTENTGELFF.

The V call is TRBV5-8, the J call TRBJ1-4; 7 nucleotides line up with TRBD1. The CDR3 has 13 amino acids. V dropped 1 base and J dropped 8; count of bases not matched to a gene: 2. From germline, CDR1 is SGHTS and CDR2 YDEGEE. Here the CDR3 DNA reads TGTGCCAGCAGCTTGTCAGGGGGGGAAAAACTGTTTTTT. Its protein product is CASSLSGGEKLFF.

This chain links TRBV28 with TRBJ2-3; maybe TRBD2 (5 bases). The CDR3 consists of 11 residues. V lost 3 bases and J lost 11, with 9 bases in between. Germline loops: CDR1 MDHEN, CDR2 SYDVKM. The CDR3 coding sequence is TGTGCCAGCAGTTTTGACGAGGGGCAGTATTTT. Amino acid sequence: CASSFDEGQYF.

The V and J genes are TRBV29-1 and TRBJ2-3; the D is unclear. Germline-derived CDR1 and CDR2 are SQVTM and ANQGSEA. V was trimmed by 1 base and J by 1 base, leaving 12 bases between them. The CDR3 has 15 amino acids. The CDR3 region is CSVEVPPEGTDTQYF. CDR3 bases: TGCAGCGTTGAAGTCCCCCCCGAGGGCACAGATACGCAGTATTTT.

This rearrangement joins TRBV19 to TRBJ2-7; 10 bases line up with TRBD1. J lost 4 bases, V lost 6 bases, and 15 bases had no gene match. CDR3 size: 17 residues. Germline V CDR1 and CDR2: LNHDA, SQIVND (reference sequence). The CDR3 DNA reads TGTGCCAGTAGCGTAGGGACGTGGGACAGGGGCGTTTACGAGCAGTACTTC. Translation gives CASSVGTWDRGVYEQYF.

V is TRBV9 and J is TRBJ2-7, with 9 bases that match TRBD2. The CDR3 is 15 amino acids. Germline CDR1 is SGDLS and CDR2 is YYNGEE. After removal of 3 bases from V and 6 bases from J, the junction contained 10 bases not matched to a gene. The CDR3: CASSDGTSTFSEQYF. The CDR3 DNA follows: TGTGCCAGCAGCGACGGGACTAGCACCTTTAGCGAGCAGTACTTC.

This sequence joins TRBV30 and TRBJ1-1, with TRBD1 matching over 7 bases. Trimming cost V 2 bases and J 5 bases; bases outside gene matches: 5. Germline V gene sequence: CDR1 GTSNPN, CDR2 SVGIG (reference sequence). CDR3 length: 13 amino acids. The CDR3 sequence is CAWSPTGLTEAFF. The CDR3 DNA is TGTGCCTGGAGTCCGACAGGGCTAACTGAAGCTTTCTTT. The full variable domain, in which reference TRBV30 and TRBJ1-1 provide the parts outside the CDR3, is SQTIHQWPATLVQPVGSPLSLECTVEGTSNPNLYWYRQAAGRGLQLLFYSVGIGQISSEVPQNLSASRPQDRQFILSSKKLLLSDSGFYLCAWSPTGLTEAFFGQGTRLTVV.

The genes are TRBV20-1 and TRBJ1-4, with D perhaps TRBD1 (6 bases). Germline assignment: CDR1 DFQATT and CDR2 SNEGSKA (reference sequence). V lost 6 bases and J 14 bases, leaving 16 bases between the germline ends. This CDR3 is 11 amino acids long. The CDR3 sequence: CSAKGGHGLFF. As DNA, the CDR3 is TGCAGTGCAAAAGGGGGGCACGGTCTGTTTTTT.

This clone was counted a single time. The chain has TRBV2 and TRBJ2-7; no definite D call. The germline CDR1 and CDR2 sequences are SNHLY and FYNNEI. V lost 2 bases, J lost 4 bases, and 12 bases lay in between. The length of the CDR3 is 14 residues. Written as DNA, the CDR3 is TGTGCCAGCAGTGAATTGGCCGAGATTTACGAGCAGTACTTC. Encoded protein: CASSELAEIYEQYF.